Listed below are T cell receptor beta chains from one sample, sequenced in a study of blood T cell repertoires in COVID-19. Assay: immunoSEQ multiplex PCR; the TCRdb copy retains only in-frame clones and omits some. The profile shows a few hundred thousand clones, roughly 84% of them singletons. Sequenced: PBMCs or T cells enriched from blood (not recorded which). These receptors all come from a woman aged 25 to 39 who had recovered from COVID-19. Each CDR3 is given with its conserved first and last residue. A D gene is named only where the DNA matches it firmly. Rows give clone size only sometimes, using once, few, many, or a class for an expanded clone.

d_call clone_size j_call cdr3_length v_call cdr3_nt cdr3_aa
TRBD1 . TRBJ1-3 14 TRBV5-1 TGCGCCAGCAGCTCCCAGGGGGAGTTGAGCACCATATATTTT CASSSQGELSTIYF
. . TRBJ1-2 13 TRBV18 TGTGCCAGCTCACCACCGGGGGCCTATGGCTACACCTTC CASSPPGAYGYTF
TRBD1 . TRBJ1-2 14 TRBV24-1 TGTGCCACCAGTGGGGGACAGGCCGGCTATGGCTACACCTTC CATSGGQAGYGYTF
TRBD1 . TRBJ2-3 15 TRBV6-5 TGTGCCAGCAGTTACGGACAGGGGAGCACAGATACGCAGTATTTT CASSYGQGSTDTQYF
. . TRBJ2-7 16 TRBV7-9 TGTGCCAGCAGCTTGCAAGCGGGTTTTGGGGGCTACGAGCAGTACTTC CASSLQAGFGGYEQYF
. few TRBJ1-6 15 TRBV7-2 TGTGCCAGCAGCTTAGCCTCCCGGGGGAGCTCACCCCTCCACTTT CASSLASRGSSPLHF
TRBD2 . TRBJ2-5 16 TRBV7-2 TGTGCCAGCAGCTTGGGATCCGGGACTAGCCTGGAGACCCAGTACTTC CASSLGSGTSLETQYF
. . TRBJ1-3 15 TRBV3-1/TRBV3-2 TGTGCCAGCAGCCAAACCCTTGACAGTGAAGACACCATATATTTT CASSQTLDSEDTIYF
TRBD1 . TRBJ2-3 16 TRBV18 TGTGCCAGCTCACCACAAGGGACAGGAGGCACAGATACGCAGTATTTT CASSPQGTGGTDTQYF
. few TRBJ1-3 15 TRBV5-6 TGTGCCAGCAGCCGTGACACGAGCTCTGGAAACACCATATATTTT CASSRDTSSGNTIYF